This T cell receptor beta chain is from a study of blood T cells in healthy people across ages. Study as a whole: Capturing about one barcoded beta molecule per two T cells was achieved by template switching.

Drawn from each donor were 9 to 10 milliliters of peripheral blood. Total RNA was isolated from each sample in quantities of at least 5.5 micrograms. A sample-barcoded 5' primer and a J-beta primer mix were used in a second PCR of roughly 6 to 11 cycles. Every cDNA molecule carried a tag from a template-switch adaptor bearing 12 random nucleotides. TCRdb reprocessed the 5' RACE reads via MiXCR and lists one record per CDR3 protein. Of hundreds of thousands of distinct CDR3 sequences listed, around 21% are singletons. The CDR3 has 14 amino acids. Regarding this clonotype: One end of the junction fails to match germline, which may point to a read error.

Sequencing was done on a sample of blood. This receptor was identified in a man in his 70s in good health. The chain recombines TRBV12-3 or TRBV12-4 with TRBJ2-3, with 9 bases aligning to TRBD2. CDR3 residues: CASRLSGSTDAQYF. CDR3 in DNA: TGTGCCAGCAGACTTAGCGGGAGCACAGATGCGCAGTATTTT.